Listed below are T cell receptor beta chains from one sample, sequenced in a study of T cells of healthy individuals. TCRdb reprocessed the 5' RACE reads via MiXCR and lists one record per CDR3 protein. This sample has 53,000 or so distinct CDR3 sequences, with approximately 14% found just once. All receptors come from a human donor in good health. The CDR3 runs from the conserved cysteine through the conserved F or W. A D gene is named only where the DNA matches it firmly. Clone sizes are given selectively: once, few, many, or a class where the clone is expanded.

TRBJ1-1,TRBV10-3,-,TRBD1,CAISERGPHVPFF,TGTGCCATCAGTGAGAGGGGGCCCCATGTGCCTTTCTTT
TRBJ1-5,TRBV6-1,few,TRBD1,CASSPTGHSNQPQHF,TGTGCCAGCAGTCCGACAGGGCACAGCAATCAGCCCCAGCATTTT
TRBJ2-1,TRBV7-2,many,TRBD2,CASSPQSGGPPYNEQFF,TGTGCCAGCAGCCCTCAAAGCGGGGGCCCTCCCTACAATGAGCAGTTCTTC
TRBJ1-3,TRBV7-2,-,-,CASSLVQSSGNTIYF,TGTGCCAGCAGCTTAGTACAGTCCTCTGGAAACACCATATATTTT
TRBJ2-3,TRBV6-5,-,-,CASSSQGEGTDTQYF,TGTGCCAGCAGTTCTCAGGGTGAGGGCACAGATACGCAGTATTTT
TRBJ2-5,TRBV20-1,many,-,CSASAGREETQYF,TGCAGTGCTAGCGCTGGACGGGAAGAGACCCAGTACTTC
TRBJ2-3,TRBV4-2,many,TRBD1,CASSQDSGRDREDTQYF,TGTGCCAGCAGCCAAGATTCGGGCCGGGACAGGGAAGATACGCAGTATTTT
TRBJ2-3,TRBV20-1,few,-,CSAFPGGTDTQYF,TGCAGTGCCTTCCCAGGGGGCACAGATACGCAGTATTTT
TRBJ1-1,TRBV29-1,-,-,CSVLSTQNTEAFF,TGCAGCGTCCTTTCGACTCAAAACACTGAAGCTTTCTTT
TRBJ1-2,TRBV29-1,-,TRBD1,CSVGIFRGPNYGYTF,TGCAGCGTTGGCATCTTCAGGGGGCCGAACTATGGCTACACCTTC
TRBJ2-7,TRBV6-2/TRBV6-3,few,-,CASSYGEEQYF,TGTGCCAGCAGTTATGGAGAGGAGCAGTACTTC
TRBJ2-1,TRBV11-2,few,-,CASSLVEVLEQFF,TGTGCCAGCAGCTTAGTGGAGGTCCTAGAGCAGTTCTTC
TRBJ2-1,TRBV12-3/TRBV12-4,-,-,CASSLVSGLRNEQFF,TGTGCCAGCAGTTTAGTATCAGGGTTAAGAAATGAGCAGTTCTTC
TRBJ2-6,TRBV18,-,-,CASSPPGTGANVLTF,TGTGCCAGCTCACCCCCAGGGACTGGGGCCAACGTCCTGACTTTC
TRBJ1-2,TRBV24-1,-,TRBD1,CATSDPPGQGSYGYTF,TGTGCCACCAGTGACCCACCGGGACAGGGATCGTATGGCTACACCTTC
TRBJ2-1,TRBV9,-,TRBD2,CASSVDGGRGNEQFF,TGTGCCAGCAGCGTAGATGGCGGGAGGGGAAATGAGCAGTTCTTC
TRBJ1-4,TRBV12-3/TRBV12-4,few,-,CASSSRTISGKLFF,TGTGCCAGCAGTTCTAGGACAATTTCTGGAAAACTGTTTTTT
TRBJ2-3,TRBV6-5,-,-,CASSYLGTQYF,TGTGCCAGCAGTTACTTAGGTACGCAGTATTTT
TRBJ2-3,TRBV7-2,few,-,CASSLRGSGTDTQYF,TGTGCCAGCAGCTTAAGAGGGAGCGGCACAGATACGCAGTATTTT
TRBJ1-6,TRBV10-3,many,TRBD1,CAIRTGGLENSPLHF,TGTGCCATCAGGACAGGGGGCTTAGAGAATTCACCCCTCCACTTT
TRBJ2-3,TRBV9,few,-,CASSVLGGTDTQYF,TGTGCCAGCAGCGTATTAGGAGGCACAGATACGCAGTATTTT
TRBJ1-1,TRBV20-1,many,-,CSARDESEVKGNTEAFF,TGCAGTGCTAGAGATGAATCCGAAGTAAAGGGGAACACTGAAGCTTTCTTT
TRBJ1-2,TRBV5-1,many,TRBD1,CASSSGQGGYGYTF,TGCGCCAGCAGCTCGGGACAGGGGGGCTATGGCTACACCTTC
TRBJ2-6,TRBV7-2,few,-,CASSFRSSGANVLTF,TGTGCCAGCAGCTTCCGGTCCTCTGGGGCCAACGTCCTGACTTTC
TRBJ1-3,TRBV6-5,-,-,CASSYSFSGNTIYF,TGTGCCAGCAGCTACAGTTTCTCTGGAAACACCATATATTTT
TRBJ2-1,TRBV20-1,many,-,CSAPRRTSSHEQFF,TGCAGTGCTCCTCGTAGAACTAGCAGTCACGAGCAGTTCTTC
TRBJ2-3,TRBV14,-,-,CASSQDMRATDTQYF,TGTGCCAGCAGCCAAGATATGCGGGCCACAGATACGCAGTATTTT
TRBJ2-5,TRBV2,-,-,CASSESSGCAETQYF,TGTGCCAGCAGTGAGTCTTCAGGGTGCGCAGAGACCCAGTACTTC
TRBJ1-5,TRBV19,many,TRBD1,CASSRQGGQPQHF,TGTGCCAGTAGTAGACAGGGTGGTCAGCCCCAGCATTTT
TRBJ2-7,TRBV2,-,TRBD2,CASSFGLAETIISYEQYF,TGTGCCAGCAGTTTCGGACTAGCGGAGACGATAATATCCTACGAGCAGTACTTC
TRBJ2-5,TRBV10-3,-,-,CAISDPPLEETQYF,TGTGCCATCAGTGACCCTCCCCTAGAAGAGACCCAGTACTTC
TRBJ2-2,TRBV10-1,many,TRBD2,CASSDPASGRGTGELFF,TGCGCCAGCAGTGATCCAGCTAGCGGGAGAGGTACCGGGGAGCTGTTTTTT
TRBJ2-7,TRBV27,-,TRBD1,CASSLKGHRGQYF,TGTGCCAGCAGTTTAAAGGGGCACAGGGGGCAGTACTTC
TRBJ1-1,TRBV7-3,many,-,CASSQVHTEAFF,TGTGCCAGCAGCCAAGTCCACACTGAAGCTTTCTTT
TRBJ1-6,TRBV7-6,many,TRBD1,CASSSGQENSPLHF,TGTGCCAGCAGCTCCGGACAGGAAAATTCACCCCTCCACTTT
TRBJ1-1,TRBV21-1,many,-,CASSKVETDMNTEAFF,TGTGCCAGCAGCAAAGTTGAGACGGACATGAACACTGAAGCTTTCTTT
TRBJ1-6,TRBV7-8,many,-,CASSFREFYNSPLHF,TGTGCCAGCAGCTTTCGCGAGTTCTATAATTCACCCCTCCACTTT
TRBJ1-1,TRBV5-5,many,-,CASSLATGNTEAFF,TGTGCCAGCAGCTTGGCTACAGGGAACACTGAAGCTTTCTTT
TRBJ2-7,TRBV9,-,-,CASSDGTDTSYEQYF,TGTGCCAGCAGCGATGGGACCGATACCTCCTACGAGCAGTACTTC
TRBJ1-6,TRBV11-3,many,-,CASSLMESSPLHF,TGTGCCAGCAGCTTAATGGAGAGTTCACCCCTCCACTTT